This T cell receptor beta chain was obtained from a study of blood T cells in healthy people across ages. Study observations and caveats: Fewer expanded clones and more diversity marked long-lived versus aged donors.

The CDR3 covers 11 residues. Germline-derived CDR1 and CDR2 are SQVTM and ANQGSEA. In its sample, this clonotype was seen a few times. Its antigen remains unknown. It was with a sample-barcoded 5' primer and a J-beta primer mix that a second PCR of roughly 7 to 11 cycles was run. Via MiXCR, TCRdb re-called the 5' RACE reads, giving one row per CDR3 protein. Counted here are about 800,000 distinct CDR3 sequences, more than 20% occurring once; the ten biggest clones make up around 3.6%. A further study also used this sample, focusing on T cells of mothers and their children.

This sequence originates from a boy between 10 and 17 years old in good health. The source material was blood. The V call is TRBV29-1, the J call TRBJ2-3, with D hard to call. Matching the DNA end better, TRBJ1-5 makes the J call doubtful. CDR3 residues: CSAGSTDTQHF. The CDR3 region has the DNA TGCAGCGCTGGAAGCACAGATACGCAGCATTTT.